These 22 T cell receptor beta chains came from one sample sequenced in a study of CD4 T cells in relation to SARS-CoV-2 and coronaviruses. The assay was immunoSEQ multiplex PCR, and TCRdb's table has in-frame clones only and misses some. The data contain about 64,000 clones, about 95% of them singletons. Before the COVID-19 pandemic, during about 2010-2018, CD4+ T cells were taken from unexposed donors. Sequencing input: naive CD4+ T cells from PBMCs. As to subset: naive CD4+ T cells isolated by negative enrichment. The origin of the receptors is a human donor in good health.

J is TRBJ2-4 and V is TRBV9; 7 positions match TRBD1. Germline assignment: CDR1 SGDLS and CDR2 YYNGEE. V lost 4 bases to trimming and J lost 7 bases; unmatched junction nucleotides: 2. CDR3 length: 12 residues. DNA for the CDR3: TGTGCCAGCAGCCAGGACAGGAACATTCAGTACTTC. It yields the protein CASSQDRNIQYF. The full variable domain, its missing parts supplied by reference TRBV9 and TRBJ2-4, is DSGVTQTPKHLITATGQRVTLRCSPRSGDLSVYWYQQSLDQGLQFLIQYYNGEERAKGNILERFSAQQFPDLHSELNLSSLELGDSALYFCASSQDRNIQYFGAGTRLSVL.

The V gene is TRBV3-1 (or the pseudogene TRBV3-2), the J gene TRBJ2-7; no firm D call. The V end lost 7 bases, the J end lost 0 bases, and 13 bases lay between the germline ends. From germline, CDR1 is LGHDT and CDR2 YNNKEL (reference sequence). This CDR3 is built from 14 residues. The CDR3, as DNA: TGTGCCAGCACCCCCATGCCGCGCTCCTACGAGCAGTACTTC. Protein: CASTPMPRSYEQYF.

The chain joins TRBV27 to TRBJ2-1; TRBD1 or TRBD2 may be the D gene (6 bases each). V was pared by 3 bases and J by 6 bases, with 15 bases between. CDR1 and CDR2 (germline): MNHEY, SMNVEV (reference sequence). CDR3 size: 15 residues. This chain's CDR3 is CASSFRGLPGNEQFF. CDR3 bases: TGTGCCAGCAGTTTTCGGGGGCTCCCCGGCAATGAGCAGTTCTTC.

The chain uses TRBV19 and TRBJ2-3; 8 bases match TRBD1. The CDR3 loop spans 18 amino acids. The J segment lost 1 base and the V segment lost 4 bases, leaving 13 bases of the junction unmatched. Germline V CDR1 and CDR2: LNHDA, SQIVND (reference sequence). The CDR3 DNA is TGTGCCAGTAGTACCCCCCCTCCAGGGGGCGGGGGCACAGATACGCAGTATTTT. Its translation is CASSTPPPGGGGTDTQYF.

The CDR3 nucleotides are TGTGCCAGCAGAAGGGCCGGGAGGGGTGTTTACGAGCAGTACTTC. Protein: CASRRAGRGVYEQYF. The J gene is TRBJ2-7, the V gene TRBV5-5, with 8 bases identical to TRBD2. The CDR3 runs 15 residues. V was clipped by 5 bases and J by 4 bases; unmatched bases: 11. Germline assignment: CDR1 SGHKS and CDR2 YYEKEE (reference sequence). Full variable domain (remainder filled in from reference TRBV5-5 and TRBJ2-7): DAGVTQSPTHLIKTRGQQVTLRCSPISGHKSVSWYQQVLGQGPQFIFQYYEKEERGRGNFPDRFSARQFPNYSSELNVNALLLGDSALYLCASRRAGRGVYEQYFGPGTRLTVT.

The chain combines TRBV24-1 with TRBJ1-1; D is uncertain. V gave up 9 bases and J gave up 1 base, with 11 bases separating them. The CDR3 extends over 13 amino acids. Germline V gene data show CDR1 as KGHDR and CDR2 as SFDVKD. The CDR3 is CATADGRNTEAFF. CDR3 sequence (DNA): TGTGCCACCGCTGACGGACGGAACACTGAAGCTTTCTTT.

The chain joins TRBV2 to TRBJ1-5; D possibly corresponds to TRBD1 (5 bases). The CDR3 is made up of 14 amino acids. Germline assignment: CDR1 SNHLY and CDR2 FYNNEI. Trimming took 7 bases from V and 7 from J, leaving 17 bases between them. The chain's CDR3 is CASTQEEGRQPQHF. CDR3 DNA sequence: TGTGCCAGCACCCAAGAGGAGGGGAGGCAGCCCCAGCATTTT.

CDR3 in amino acids: CASSQGGRRVEQYF. CDR3 nucleotide sequence: TGTGCCAGCAGCCAAGGCGGGAGAAGGGTCGAGCAGTACTTC. The genes are TRBV3-1 (or the pseudogene TRBV3-2) and TRBJ2-7; 7 bases match TRBD2. CDR3 length equals 14 residues. V gave up 1 base and J gave up 6 bases; unmatched junction bases: 6. CDR1 and CDR2 from the germline V gene are LGHDT and YNNKEL (reference sequence).

The chain has TRBV30 and TRBJ2-7; no reliable D call. The V gene lost 1 base and the J gene lost 7 bases, with 8 bases spanning the gap. The CDR3 extends over 11 amino acids. Germline loops: CDR1 GTSNPN, CDR2 SVGIG (reference sequence). The DNA of the CDR3 is TGTGCCTGGAGTGAATCCAAGGAGCAGTACTTC. This gives the protein CAWSESKEQYF.

This chain links TRBV19 with TRBJ2-1; D not resolved. This CDR3 has 15 amino acids. The V end lost 2 bases, the J end lost 0 bases, and 8 bases lay between the germline ends. Germline V CDR1 and CDR2: LNHDA, SQIVND (reference sequence). The CDR3 sequence: CASSILESSYNEQFF. CDR3 in DNA: TGTGCCAGTAGTATATTAGAGAGCTCCTACAATGAGCAGTTCTTC.

The chain recombines TRBV28 with TRBJ1-5; TRBD1 is a possible D gene (6 bases). V was trimmed by 5 bases and J by 3 bases, leaving 14 bases between them. The CDR3 spans 15 residues. The germline V gene encodes CDR1 MDHEN and CDR2 SYDVKM. CDR3 sequence (DNA): TGTGCCAGCAGTCAAAACAGGGTAGTCAATCAGCCCCAGCATTTT. Protein product: CASSQNRVVNQPQHF.

The gene calls are TRBV5-4 and TRBJ2-4, with 7 positions matching TRBD2. With 2 bases clipped from V and 3 bases from J, the junction kept 8 bases outside the gene matches. CDR3 length equals 16 residues. Per the germline V gene, CDR1 is SGHNT and CDR2 is YYREEE (reference sequence). CDR3 DNA: TGTGCCAGCAGCTTCGGGGGGAGTTTGGTCAAAAACATTCAGTACTTC. Protein sequence: CASSFGGSLVKNIQYF.

The rearrangement joins TRBV5-1 to TRBJ2-1; TRBD1 or TRBD2 may be the D gene (5 bases each). V lost 4 bases, J lost 9 bases, and 20 bases lay in between. Germline V gene lookup returns CDR1 SGHRS and CDR2 YFSETQ. The CDR3 has 15 residues. DNA for the CDR3: TGCGCCAGCAGCCAGGGTGGTTGGGGGTACGCTGAGCAGTTCTTC. It codes for CASSQGGWGYAEQFF. Full variable domain (outside the CDR3, taken from reference TRBV5-1 and TRBJ2-1): KAGVTQTPRYLIKTRGQQVTLSCSPISGHRSVSWYQQTPGQGLQFLFEYFSETQRNKGNFPGRFSGRQFSNSRSEMNVSTLELGDSALYLCASSQGGWGYAEQFFGPGTRLTVL.

The chain uses TRBV28 and TRBJ1-1; tentatively, D is TRBD1 (6 bases). The V end lost 1 base, the J end lost 8 bases, and 8 bases lay between the germline ends. The CDR3 runs to 12 residues. Germline V gives CDR1 MDHEN, CDR2 SYDVKM. CDR3 coding DNA: TGTGCCAGCAGTTTATACAGGGTGGAAGCTTTCTTT. Protein sequence: CASSLYRVEAFF.

A single count supports this clone. CDR3 residues: CASSLARTANTEAFF. The CDR3 region has the DNA TGTGCCAGCAGCCTCGCCCGGACAGCGAACACTGAAGCTTTCTTT. The J gene is TRBJ1-1, the V gene TRBV6-2 or TRBV6-3; tentative D call: TRBD1 (6 bases). Germline values: CDR1 MNHEY, CDR2 SVGEGT. V dropped 6 bases and J dropped 1 base, with 15 bases sitting between them. The CDR3 loop spans 15 amino acids.

The chain employs TRBV19 and TRBJ1-4, with D possibly TRBD1 on 6 matching bases. V dropped 7 bases and J dropped 0 bases, with 12 bases sitting between them. The germline V gene has CDR1 LNHDA and CDR2 SQIVND (reference sequence). CDR3 length: 15 residues. The CDR3 nucleotides read TGTGCCAGTAAGCTACAGGGTGCAACTAATGAAAAACTGTTTTTT. Translating gives CASKLQGATNEKLFF.

This clone occurred a few times. This chain connects TRBV28 to TRBJ1-6; the D is unclear. V lost 2 bases to trimming and J lost 7 bases, with 9 bases between them. There are 14 residues in the CDR3. CDR1 is MDHEN, CDR2 SYDVKM, per germline. As DNA, the CDR3 is TGTGCCAGCAGTTTAGGGCCTACGAATTCACCCCTCCACTTT. Its protein is CASSLGPTNSPLHF.

The J gene is TRBJ2-7, the V gene TRBV5-1; the match to TRBD2 covers 8 bases. Germline CDR1 SGHRS, CDR2 YFSETQ. The CDR3 is made up of 11 amino acids. V shed 6 bases, J shed 5 bases, and the junction held 1 base outside the gene matches. The CDR3, as DNA: TGCGCCAGCACCGGGGGGGACGAGCAGTACTTC. It codes for CASTGGDEQYF.

The rearrangement links TRBV4-1 to TRBJ1-1; no firm D call. Germline loops: CDR1 MGHRA, CDR2 YSYEKL. V was shortened by 0 bases and J by 0 bases, with 11 bases between the two germline ends. The CDR3 contains 16 residues. In nucleotides, the CDR3 is TGCGCCAGCAGCCAAGATAAACGGCTTATGAACACTGAAGCTTTCTTT. Translation gives CASSQDKRLMNTEAFF.

The table lists this clone with a count of one. This rearrangement joins TRBV28 to TRBJ1-5; no clear D gene. CDR1 and CDR2 from the germline V gene are MDHEN and SYDVKM. Deletions cut 5 bases from V and 2 bases from J, with 13 bases between. This CDR3 is built from 15 residues. The CDR3 protein is CASSGVSAGNQPQHF. CDR3 coding DNA: TGTGCCAGCAGTGGGGTAAGTGCGGGCAATCAGCCCCAGCATTTT.

The genes are TRBV5-1 and TRBJ2-2; weak D call: TRBD1 (6 bases). The CDR3 length is 16 residues. The germline V and J ends were trimmed by 0 bases and 2 bases, with 11 bases remaining between them. CDR1 and CDR2 from the germline V gene are SGHRS and YFSETQ. As DNA, the CDR3 is TGCGCCAGCAGCTTGGTCGCAGGGGTAAACACCGGGGAGCTGTTTTTT. Translating it yields CASSLVAGVNTGELFF.

CDR3 sequence: CASRSSYEQYF. As DNA, the CDR3 is TGCGCCAGCCGGAGCTCCTACGAGCAGTACTTC. This rearrangement joins TRBV5-1 to TRBJ2-7; D call uncertain. Germline loops: CDR1 SGHRS, CDR2 YFSETQ. V shed 7 bases and J shed 0 bases, with 5 bases lying between them. The CDR3 runs 11 residues. Full variable domain (missing parts from reference TRBV5-1 and TRBJ2-7): KAGVTQTPRYLIKTRGQQVTLSCSPISGHRSVSWYQQTPGQGLQFLFEYFSETQRNKGNFPGRFSGRQFSNSRSEMNVSTLELGDSALYLCASRSSYEQYFGPGTRLTVT.